This TCR beta chain was retrieved from a study of response to subunit inactivated influenza vaccine. General study points: Seasonal influenza vaccination, on each occasion, was suggested by the authors to recruit few new T cells.

CDR3 length: 15 residues. V lost 2 bases and J lost 3, with 11 bases in between. CDR1 is SGHAT and CDR2 is FQNNGV in the germline V gene. This clonotype was recorded a few times. What it binds is unknown. TCRdb processed the RT-PCR reads anew with MiXCR; each CDR3 protein has one entry. The sample contains about 520,000 distinct CDR3 sequences, less than 7.5% of which appear only once. Sequences were derived from PBMCs from blood, sampled roughly 24 months after vaccination. The rearrangement uses TRBV11-2 and TRBJ2-1; D is perhaps TRBD1 (6 bases). The TCR sequence derives from a man in his fifties or sixties who received an inactivated influenza vaccine. The CDR3 DNA sequence: TGTGCCAGCAGCTTAAGGGACAACTTCTACAATGAGCAGTTCTTC. Protein: CASSLRDNFYNEQFF.